These 28 T cell receptor beta chains share one sample of origin, sequenced in a study of T cells in Graves' hyperthyroidism and ophthalmopathy. The investigators amplified TCR beta CDR3 regions from RNA transcripts. The HTBI set primed first-round TCR CDR3 RT-PCR. TCRdb re-analysed the multiplex PCR reads in MiXCR, keeping a single row per CDR3 protein. The table shows fewer than 450,000 distinct CDR3 sequences, with roughly a sixth occurring only once. Sequencing used blood. All receptors come from a woman in her twenties or thirties with Graves' hyperthyroidism that later progressed to Graves' ophthalmopathy.

The V call is TRBV19, the J call TRBJ1-5; D not certain. Germline CDR1 reads LNHDA; CDR2 reads SQIVND (reference sequence). V was cut by 3 bases and J by 2 bases, with 11 bases left in between. The CDR3 runs to 15 residues. The CDR3 spells CASSIWGAGNQPQHF. The CDR3 DNA reads as TGTGCCAGTAGTATCTGGGGAGCTGGCAATCAGCCCCAGCATTTT.

The chain has TRBV30 and TRBJ1-6; D unresolved. The CDR3 contains 13 residues. V was trimmed by 0 bases and J by 8 bases, leaving 8 bases between them. Germline CDR1 is GTSNPN and CDR2 is SVGIG (reference sequence). For the CDR3, the DNA is TGTGCCTGGAGTGTATATGTCCATTCACCCCTCCACTTT. Translating it yields CAWSVYVHSPLHF.

This clonotype was counted between two and nine times. The V and J genes are TRBV19 and TRBJ2-1, with 7 positions matching TRBD1. Germline V gives CDR1 LNHDA, CDR2 SQIVND (reference sequence). Trimming at V came to 6 bases and at J to 4 bases, leaving 9 bases not matched to a gene. The CDR3 is made up of 15 amino acids. The CDR3 sequence: CASRRTGRSYNEQFF. The DNA of the CDR3 is TGTGCCAGTAGGCGGACAGGCCGTTCATACAATGAGCAGTTCTTC.

In this sample, this clonotype turned up a few times. With a much larger clone just one base away, this may be a read error. The chain combines TRBV12-3 or TRBV12-4 with TRBJ1-5; D is unresolved. V was pared by 5 bases and J by 6 bases, with 11 bases between. The CDR3 is made up of 13 amino acids. Written as DNA, the CDR3 is TGTGCCAGCAGTCTCGCCGGGAGTCAGCCCCAGCATTTT. Its protein product is CASSLAGSQPQHF.

This clonotype was seen many times. This chain links TRBV18 with TRBJ2-1; D is uncertain. The CDR3 is made up of 16 amino acids. CDR1 is KGHSH and CDR2 is LQKENI in the germline V gene. V lost 2 bases and J lost 0, with 11 bases in between. CDR3 nucleotide sequence: TGTGCCAGCTCACCAACTCTGCGGAGCTCCTACAATGAGCAGTTCTTC. Its translation: CASSPTLRSSYNEQFF.

This clonotype showed up many times. The chain uses TRBV28 and TRBJ1-5; no reliable D call. The V end lost 3 bases, the J end lost 0 bases, and 9 bases lay between the germline ends. This CDR3 is built from 15 residues. Looked up from germline, CDR1 is MDHEN and CDR2 is SYDVKM. CDR3 sequence (DNA): TGTGCCAGCAGTTTTGTGCTGGATAGCAATCAGCCCCAGCATTTT. This encodes CASSFVLDSNQPQHF.

This chain uses TRBV27 with TRBJ2-1; 12 nucleotides line up with TRBD2. After removal of 6 bases from V and 9 bases from J, the junction contained 6 bases not matched to a gene. The CDR3 has 14 residues. Germline loops: CDR1 MNHEY, CDR2 SMNVEV (reference sequence). CDR3 DNA: TGTGCCAGCAGACGACTAGCGGGAGACGGTGAGCAGTTCTTC. It encodes CASRRLAGDGEQFF.

This clonotype was seen ten or more times. The V call is TRBV12-3 or TRBV12-4, the J call TRBJ2-3; D unclear. The V gene lost 7 bases and the J gene lost 4 bases, with 27 bases spanning the gap. The CDR3 is made up of 18 amino acids. In DNA, the CDR3 is TGTGCCAGCAAGAATTCCGCCGGTGGGTGGGCAGTATCAGATACGCAGTATTTT. It specifies CASKNSAGGWAVSDTQYF.

This clonotype was detected many times. The genes are TRBV7-2 and TRBJ1-2, with 8 bases lining up with TRBD1. Germline V gives CDR1 SGHTA, CDR2 FQGNSA. The CDR3 has 13 residues. V was pared by 5 bases and J by 7 bases, with 6 bases of the junction left unmatched. The CDR3 DNA sequence: TGTGCCAGCAGCACTGGACAGGGTGCTGGCTACACCTTC. Its translation: CASSTGQGAGYTF.

The rearrangement joins TRBV20-1 to TRBJ1-3, with a possible D match to TRBD1 (5 bases). This CDR3 is built from 16 residues. Trimming took off 3 bases at V and 0 bases at J, with 15 bases between the two ends. Germline lookup yields CDR1 DFQATT and CDR2 SNEGSKA (reference sequence). In nucleotides, the CDR3 is TGCAGTGCTAGTCCCCGGATCGGGGGCTCTGGAAACACCATATATTTT. Protein sequence: CSASPRIGGSGNTIYF.

This clonotype was recorded a few times. The rearrangement links TRBV4-1 to TRBJ1-2; D possibly corresponds to TRBD1 (5 bases). Germline lookup yields CDR1 MGHRA and CDR2 YSYEKL. The V gene lost 0 bases and the J gene lost 4 bases, with 9 bases spanning the gap. The CDR3 sequence is 14 residues long. This chain's CDR3 is CASSQEHRLYGYTF. In DNA form, the CDR3 reads TGCGCCAGCAGCCAAGAGCACAGGCTCTATGGCTACACCTTC.

This clonotype was observed a handful of times. The chain joins TRBV2 to TRBJ1-2; perhaps TRBD1 as D (5 bases). Germline V gene data show CDR1 as SNHLY and CDR2 as FYNNEI. CDR3 length: 14 residues. V was shortened by 8 bases and J by 8 bases, with 21 bases between the two germline ends. In DNA form, the CDR3 reads TGTGCCAGCCCGAAACGGGGCTCCAGCGGGGGCTACACCTTC. As protein: CASPKRGSSGGYTF.

This clonotype has just a few counts. The chain has TRBV4-1 and TRBJ2-7; TRBD2 is a possible D gene (5 bases). The CDR3 contains 14 residues. Germline V CDR1 and CDR2: MGHRA, YSYEKL. V was cut by 0 bases and J by 1 base, with 7 bases left in between. CDR3 loop: CASSQEERSYEQYF. The CDR3, as DNA: TGCGCCAGCAGCCAAGAGGAGCGGTCCTACGAGCAGTACTTC.

The chain joins TRBV6-1 to TRBJ2-3; D gene uncertain. The CDR3 is made up of 14 amino acids. Germline loops: CDR1 MNHNS, CDR2 SASEGT. Deletions cut 3 bases from V and 0 bases from J, with 7 bases between. This CDR3 is CASSDLTSTDTQYF. The CDR3 nucleotides read TGTGCCAGCAGTGATTTGACTAGCACAGATACGCAGTATTTT.

The chain carries TRBV18 and TRBJ2-7; possibly TRBD1 for D (5 bases). V was shortened by 2 bases and J by 3 bases, with 11 bases between the two germline ends. The germline V gene has CDR1 KGHSH and CDR2 LQKENI. The CDR3 loop spans 14 amino acids. The CDR3 bases are TGTGCCAGCTCACCAGCCGCAGGGTTCTACGAGCAGTACTTC. This codes for CASSPAAGFYEQYF.

This clonotype was seen ten or more times. This chain uses TRBV6-1 with TRBJ1-3; maybe TRBD1 (5 bases). In germline, CDR1 is MNHNS, CDR2 SASEGT. This CDR3 is 15 amino acids long. Trimming shortened V by 6 bases and J by 0 bases, and 12 bases separated the two germline ends. CDR3 region: CASRLDGGSGNTIYF. The DNA for the CDR3 is TGTGCCAGCAGACTCGACGGGGGCTCTGGAAACACCATATATTTT.

This clonotype was seen ten or more times. V usage is TRBV28 and J usage is TRBJ2-7; 7 bases align to TRBD1. The CDR3 extends over 12 amino acids. The ends lost 7 bases at V and 3 bases at J; junction bases unmatched: 3. Germline V lookup: CDR1 MDHEN, CDR2 SYDVKM. CDR3 nucleotide sequence: TGTGCCAGCAACGCAGGGGGCTACGAGCAGTACTTC. It is translated as CASNAGGYEQYF. The whole variable domain, filled in from reference TRBV28 and TRBJ2-7, reads DVKVTQSSRYLVKRTGEKVFLECVQDMDHENMFWYRQDPGLGLRLIYFSYDVKMKEKGDIPEGYSVSREKKERFSLILESASTNQTSMYLCASNAGGYEQYFGPGTRLTVT.

Ten or more counts support this clonotype. V is TRBV11-2 and J is TRBJ2-5; D gene ambiguous. Germline CDR1 reads SGHAT; CDR2 reads FQNNGV. The CDR3 runs 11 residues. Trimming shortened V by 5 bases and J by 7 bases, and 8 bases separated the two germline ends. CDR3 sequence (DNA): TGTGCCAGCAGCCTCGCTGGGACCCAGTACTTC. Protein product: CASSLAGTQYF.

This clonotype was seen many times. The V gene is TRBV3-1, the J gene TRBJ2-7; D ambiguous. V was shortened by 0 bases and J by 1 base, with 10 bases between the two germline ends. This CDR3 region has 15 residues. CDR1 is LGHDT and CDR2 is YNNKEL in the germline V gene (reference sequence). CDR3 DNA sequence: TGTGCCAGCAGCCAAGAACCGGCAGAGTCCTACGAGCAGTACTTC. Its protein product is CASSQEPAESYEQYF.

The CDR3 spells CASAPAGTGLNTEAFF. DNA of the CDR3: TGTGCCTCGGCTCCTGCCGGGACAGGATTGAACACTGAAGCTTTCTTT. The chain has TRBV19 and TRBJ1-1; 8 nucleotides agree with TRBD1. Germline V CDR1 and CDR2: LNHDA, SQIVND (reference sequence). The V segment lost 11 bases and the J segment 0 bases; nucleotides outside the gene matches: 14. This CDR3 is 16 amino acids long.

This clonotype has at least ten counts. V and J are TRBV6-1 and TRBJ2-7; D may be TRBD1 or TRBD2 (5 bases each). The germline V and J ends were trimmed by 6 bases and 6 bases, with 21 bases remaining between them. Germline V gene sequence: CDR1 MNHNS, CDR2 SASEGT. This CDR3 is 15 amino acids long. The CDR3 reads CASRAPQGVPSEQYF. The CDR3 nucleotides read TGTGCCAGCAGAGCTCCGCAGGGAGTCCCTTCCGAGCAGTACTTC.

With respect to this clonotype: A much bigger clone sits one base away, suggesting this may be a read error. The chain recombines TRBV12-3 or TRBV12-4 with TRBJ1-6; a weak D match, TRBD1 (5 bases). V dropped 4 bases and J dropped 14 bases, with 15 bases sitting between them. There are 13 residues in the CDR3. For the CDR3, the DNA is TGTGCCAGCAGTTCAGGTCGTCGAGGGGCCCTCCACTTT. Translated, it gives CASSSGRRGALHF.

At least ten counts were recorded for this clonotype. This chain uses TRBV28 with TRBJ2-1, with 11 bases that match TRBD2. Unmatched junction bases numbered 12, after V lost 2 bases and J lost 6 bases. Germline V gene data show CDR1 as MDHEN and CDR2 as SYDVKM. The CDR3 loop spans 18 amino acids. The CDR3 region is CASSLIVGGTSGSNEQFF. DNA of the CDR3: TGTGCCAGCAGTTTAATAGTAGGGGGGACTAGCGGATCCAATGAGCAGTTCTTC.

This clonotype was counted at least ten times. The V and J genes are TRBV30 and TRBJ2-4; 11 nucleotides agree with TRBD2. The CDR3 covers 16 residues. V gave up 1 base and J gave up 7 bases; unmatched junction bases: 9. The germline V gene has CDR1 GTSNPN and CDR2 SVGIG (reference sequence). The CDR3, as DNA: TGTGCCTGGAGTGAACTAGCGGGGGCTGTCATCAACATTCAGTACTTC. It codes for CAWSELAGAVINIQYF.

This sequence joins TRBV28 and TRBJ1-5; 7 bases agree with TRBD1. CDR1 MDHEN and CDR2 SYDVKM come from the germline V gene. V gave up 5 bases and J gave up 7 bases; unmatched junction bases: 8. This CDR3 region has 14 residues. CDR3 protein: CASSERQGTQPQHF. The CDR3 coding sequence is TGTGCCAGCAGTGAAAGACAGGGTACCCAGCCCCAGCATTTT.

About this clonotype itself: A read error may account for a junction end that differs from germline. The CDR3 here is CASSARDYETSSTDRQYF. The CDR3, as DNA: TGTGCCAGCAGTGCTAGGGACTACGAAACTTCTAGCACAGATAGGCAGTATTTT. This chain joins TRBV6-2 or TRBV6-3 and TRBJ2-3; the match to TRBD2 covers 7 bases. Germline CDR1 is MNHEY and CDR2 is SVGEGT. The CDR3 runs to 18 residues.

This clonotype was found many times. J is TRBJ1-3 and V is TRBV19, with D possibly matching TRBD1 (6 bases). V shed 5 bases and J shed 2 bases, with 16 bases lying between them. Per germline, CDR1 LNHDA and CDR2 SQIVND (reference sequence). The CDR3 runs 16 residues. The CDR3 nucleotides read TGTGCCAGTAGTGCACAGGGAACTGGGACTGGAAACACCATATATTTT. Its translation is CASSAQGTGTGNTIYF.

This clonotype has a count of ten or more. The V and J genes are TRBV5-1 and TRBJ1-4; D not resolved. Trimming removed 0 bases from V and 7 bases from J, with 13 bases in between. The CDR3 length is 15 residues. Germline values: CDR1 SGHRS, CDR2 YFSETQ. The CDR3 spells CASSLVGTSGEKLFF. CDR3 nucleotide sequence: TGCGCCAGCAGCTTGGTAGGAACGAGTGGTGAAAAACTGTTTTTT.